A single sample is the source of the 10 T cell receptor beta chains below, sequenced in a study of response to subunit inactivated influenza vaccine (dated by TCRdb to between 2017 and 2018). Library preparation used RT-PCR. The instrument given in TCRdb is Illumina HiSeq 2500. Clones were called with MiXCR by TCRdb after fastp trimmed the public reads at Q25, and only in-frame beta chains were retained. For every CDR3 protein sequence, its rows merge into one entry that carries the most common genes and DNA. A total of over 150,000 distinct CDR3 sequences appear in this sample, about 10% of them only once. Together, the top ten hold around 40% of the sample. The starting material was CD8+ T cells sorted from PBMCs, obtained around 25 months after vaccination. The source of these receptors is a man aged 45 to 70 who received an inactivated influenza vaccine. Donor details come from another sample of the same person, matched by shared clones.

This clonotype was found many times. The chain links TRBV7-9 to TRBJ1-1, with D perhaps TRBD1 (6 bases). The CDR3 extends over 14 amino acids. The V end was cut by 4 bases, the J end by 0 bases, with 9 bases between. The germline CDR1 and CDR2 sequences are SEHNR and FQNEAQ (reference sequence). Here the CDR3 reads CASSSGQLNTEAFF. The CDR3 DNA is TGTGCCAGCAGCTCGGGACAACTGAACACTGAAGCTTTCTTT.

This clonotype has at least ten counts. The V call is TRBV4-2, the J call TRBJ2-7; TRBD2 aligns across 8 bases. CDR1 and CDR2 from the germline V gene are LGHNA and YNFKEQ. Trimming at V came to 1 base and at J to 2 bases, leaving 4 bases not matched to a gene. The CDR3 is 15 amino acids. The CDR3 loop reads CASSQVPAGAYEQYF. The CDR3 DNA reads as TGTGCCAGCAGCCAAGTTCCAGCGGGAGCCTACGAGCAGTACTTC.

This clonotype was found a few times. V gene TRBV5-1 combines with J gene TRBJ2-7; D is undetermined. The CDR3 extends over 13 amino acids. From germline, CDR1 is SGHRS and CDR2 YFSETQ. V gave up 3 bases and J gave up 0 bases, with 7 bases separating them. This chain's CDR3 is CASSSDISYEQYF. The CDR3 nucleotides are TGCGCCAGCAGCTCAGACATCTCCTACGAGCAGTACTTC.

V is TRBV28 and J is TRBJ2-2; unclear D gene. This CDR3 region has 15 residues. V was clipped by 3 bases and J by 0 bases, with 8 bases between them. Germline CDR1 is MDHEN and CDR2 is SYDVKM. CDR3 DNA sequence: TGTGCCAGCAGTTTTATGGTGGCGAACACCGGGGAGCTGTTTTTT. Translation: CASSFMVANTGELFF.

This clonotype has just a few counts. This sequence joins TRBV13 and TRBJ2-3, with 10 bases matching TRBD2. J gave up 5 bases and V 5 bases, and 7 bases lay outside the gene matches. The CDR3 has 15 amino acids. Germline assignment: CDR1 PRHDT and CDR2 FYEKMQ (reference sequence). CDR3 bases: TGTGCCAGCAGCCTCAGCGGGAGGGCCGTAGATACGCAGTATTTT. It is translated as CASSLSGRAVDTQYF. The full variable domain, completed using reference TRBV13 and TRBJ2-3, is AAGVIQSPRHLIKEKRETATLKCYPIPRHDTVYWYQQGPGQDPQFLISFYEKMQSDKGSIPDRFSAQQFSDYHSELNMSSLELGDSALYFCASSLSGRAVDTQYFGPGTRLTVL.

This rearrangement joins TRBV12-5 to TRBJ1-1; 7 bases map to TRBD1. Looked up from germline, CDR1 is LGHNT and CDR2 is FRNRAP. Trimming cost V 5 bases and J 3 bases; bases outside gene matches: 12. The CDR3 is 16 amino acids. CDR3 loop: CASGLQGVGSDTEAFF. CDR3 coding DNA: TGTGCTAGTGGTCTCCAGGGGGTCGGCTCGGACACTGAAGCTTTCTTT.

The chain couples TRBV4-2 to TRBJ2-4, with 8 bases fitting TRBD1. This CDR3 comprises 14 residues. Germline CDR1 reads LGHNA; CDR2 reads YNFKEQ. The junction had 7 bases not matched to a gene; V was cut back by 1 base and J by 11 bases. The CDR3 reads CASSQVSGGGVQYF. Here the CDR3 DNA reads TGTGCCAGCAGCCAAGTTTCAGGGGGCGGTGTTCAGTACTTC.

The chain uses TRBV4-3 and TRBJ1-5; 10 positions match TRBD1. CDR1 LGHNA and CDR2 YSLEER come from the germline V gene. The CDR3 loop spans 16 amino acids. The junction had 5 bases not matched to a gene; V was cut back by 2 bases and J by 4 bases. DNA for the CDR3: TGCGCCAGCAGCCAAACTCCGGGACAGGGGAATCAGCCCCAGCATTTT. Protein sequence: CASSQTPGQGNQPQHF.

The chain carries TRBV5-5 and TRBJ2-7, with TRBD1 identical over 7 bases. This CDR3 has 14 residues. After removal of 4 bases from V and 3 bases from J, the junction contained 7 bases not matched to a gene. Germline CDR1 SGHKS, CDR2 YYEKEE (reference sequence). The chain's CDR3 is CASSEPGTDYEQYF. The CDR3 DNA follows: TGTGCCAGCAGCGAACCCGGGACAGACTACGAGCAGTACTTC.

The chain employs TRBV20-1 and TRBJ1-2, with D perhaps matching TRBD1 (5 bases). The V and J ends lost 6 bases and 0 bases respectively, with 17 bases between them. The CDR3 has 15 amino acids. CDR1 and CDR2 from the germline V gene are DFQATT and SNEGSKA (reference sequence). CDR3 bases: TGCAGTGCCCAAAATCGGGGGGAGGCTAACTATGGCTACACCTTC. Its translation: CSAQNRGEANYGYTF.